Below, 5 T cell receptor beta chains from the same sample are listed, as sequenced in a study of blood T cell repertoires in COVID-19 (dated by TCRdb to about 2020). Library prep was done by the immunoSEQ multiplex PCR assay. TCRdb retrieved this table from immuneACCESS and kept in-frame rearrangements only. Not all clones are present; in checked studies, unresolved V genes account for under half, and no reason is known for the remainder. The sample contains about 180,000 clones, 86% of them found a single time. The ten top clones hold 7.5% to 10% of the sample. What was sequenced was PBMCs or T cells enriched from blood (not recorded which). The source is a young woman who had recovered from COVID-19.

The chain couples TRBV3-1 (or the pseudogene TRBV3-2) to TRBJ1-5; 8 nucleotides line up with TRBD1. This CDR3 is 15 amino acids long. The ends lost 1 base at V and 2 bases at J; junction bases unmatched: 1. Germline V gene data show CDR1 as LGHDT and CDR2 as YNNKEL (reference sequence). Written as DNA, the CDR3 is TGTGCCAGCAGCCAAGCACAGGGGGGCAATCAGCCCCAGCATTTT. Protein product: CASSQAQGGNQPQHF.

The chain employs TRBV27 and TRBJ1-5; 8 bases are a match to TRBD1. Germline V gene sequence: CDR1 MNHEY, CDR2 SMNVEV (reference sequence). Trimming removed 7 bases from V and 5 bases from J; junction bases left unmatched: 10. The CDR3 is made up of 15 amino acids. The CDR3 region has the DNA TGTGCCAGCAACCCCGCCACAGGGGGATATCAGCCCCAGCATTTT. As protein: CASNPATGGYQPQHF.

This chain joins TRBV5-4 and TRBJ2-7; unclear D gene. Looked up from germline, CDR1 is SGHNT and CDR2 is YYREEE (reference sequence). The CDR3 has 20 residues. V lost 4 bases to trimming and J lost 3 bases, with 32 bases between them. This CDR3 is CASSPMNGRASPRKVYEQYF. The DNA of the CDR3 is TGTGCCAGCAGCCCTATGAACGGTCGAGCGAGCCCCCGCAAAGTCTACGAGCAGTACTTC. Variable domain in full (rest from reference TRBV5-4 and TRBJ2-7): ETGVTQSPTHLIKTRGQQVTLRCSSQSGHNTVSWYQQALGQGPQFIFQYYREEENGRGNFPPRFSGLQFPNYSSELNVNALELDDSALYLCASSPMNGRASPRKVYEQYFGPGTRLTVT.

The rearrangement links TRBV7-9 to TRBJ1-2; the D is unclear. Germline V CDR1 and CDR2: SEHNR, FQNEAQ (reference sequence). Trimming pared 8 bases from V and 4 bases from J, leaving 17 bases between. This CDR3 region has 14 residues. The CDR3 is CASGSVPGAYGYTF. CDR3 nucleotide sequence: TGTGCCAGCGGGTCTGTACCGGGTGCCTATGGCTACACCTTC.

The chain links TRBV5-6 to TRBJ2-2; a weak D match, TRBD1 (6 bases). V lost 2 bases and J lost 5, with 16 bases in between. CDR1 SGHDT and CDR2 YYEEEE come from the germline V gene. The CDR3 is made up of 16 amino acids. CDR3: CASSFTRGYETGELFF. DNA for the CDR3: TGTGCCAGCAGCTTTACCAGGGGTTATGAAACCGGGGAGCTGTTTTTT. Filled out from reference TRBV5-6 and TRBJ2-2, the complete variable domain reads DAGVTQSPTHLIKTRGQQVTLRCSPKSGHDTVSWYQQALGQGPQFIFQYYEEEERQRGNFPDRFSGHQFPNYSSELNVNALLLGDSALYLCASSFTRGYETGELFFGEGSRLTVL.